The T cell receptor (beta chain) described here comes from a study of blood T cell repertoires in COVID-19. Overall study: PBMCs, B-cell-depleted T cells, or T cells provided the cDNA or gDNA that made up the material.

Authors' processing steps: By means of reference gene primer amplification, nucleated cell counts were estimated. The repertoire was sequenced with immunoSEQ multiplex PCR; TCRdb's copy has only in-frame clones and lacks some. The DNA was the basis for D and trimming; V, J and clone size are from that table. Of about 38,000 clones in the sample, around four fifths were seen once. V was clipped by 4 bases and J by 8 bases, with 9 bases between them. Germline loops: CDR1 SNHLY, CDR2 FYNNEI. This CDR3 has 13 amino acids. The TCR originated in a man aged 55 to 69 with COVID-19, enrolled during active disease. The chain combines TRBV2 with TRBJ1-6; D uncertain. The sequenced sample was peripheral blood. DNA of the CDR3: TGTGCCAGCAGTGGTACGGGTTATTCACCCCTCCACTTT. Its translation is CASSGTGYSPLHF. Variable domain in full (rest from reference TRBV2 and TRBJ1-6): EPEVTQTPSHQVTQMGQEVILRCVPISNHLYFYWYRQILGQKVEFLVSFYNNEISEKSEIFDDQFSVERPDGSNFTLKIRSTKLEDSAMYFCASSGTGYSPLHFGNGTRLTVT.